This TCR beta chain was captured by sequencing in a study of control samples from healthy donors and cancer patients. Assay used: immunoSEQ multiplex PCR; TCRdb lists only in-frame clones, some missing. The sample yields over 200,000 clones, roughly 80% seen once. There are a few counts of this clone. Germline CDR1 reads SQVTM; CDR2 reads ANQGSEA. Trimming shortened V by 4 bases and J by 3 bases, and 13 bases separated the two germline ends. The length of the CDR3 is 13 residues. The rearrangement joins TRBV29-1 to TRBJ2-7, with no clear D. The receptor's source is a woman aged 55 to 70 with lung cancer. Sequencing used PBMCs. The CDR3 nucleotides are TGCAGCGTTGTGGTCCTCCCGAGCTACGAGCAGTACTTC. Translation: CSVVVLPSYEQYF.